These 14 T cell receptor beta chains were sequenced from one sample in a study of T cells after yellow fever vaccination. TCRdb fed the 5' RACE reads into MiXCR, producing one record per CDR3 protein. The sample has some 500,000 distinct CDR3 sequences, approximately 15% seen once. Sequencing used PBMCs, obtained on the day of the yellow fever booster vaccination. The receptors originated from a man aged 25-40 years who received the YFV17D yellow fever vaccine.

A few counts support this clonotype. The J gene is TRBJ2-1, the V gene TRBV10-2; D might be TRBD2 (5 bases). Germline values: CDR1 WSHSY, CDR2 SAAADI. V was trimmed by 5 bases and J by 2 bases, leaving 13 bases between them. There are 15 residues in the CDR3. CDR3 bases: TGCGCCAGCAGTACGGGGAGACAAACCTACAATGAGCAGTTCTTC. Its translation is CASSTGRQTYNEQFF.

This chain connects TRBV29-1 to TRBJ2-5; possibly TRBD1 or TRBD2 for D (5 bases each). Looked up from germline, CDR1 is SQVTM and CDR2 is ANQGSEA. The CDR3 runs to 17 residues. V lost 4 bases to trimming and J lost 2 bases, with 23 bases between them. The CDR3 sequence: CSVVSWGRLAAQETQYF. The CDR3 DNA follows: TGCAGCGTTGTGTCTTGGGGACGGCTAGCTGCACAAGAGACCCAGTACTTC. Together with reference TRBV29-1 and TRBJ2-5, the CDR3 gives the full variable domain: SAVISQKPSRDICQRGTSLTIQCQVDSQVTMMFWYRQQPGQSLTLIATANQGSEATYESGFVIDKFPISRPNLTFSTLTVSNMSPEDSSIYLCSVVSWGRLAAQETQYFGPGTRLLVL.

The genes are TRBV5-6 and TRBJ2-5; 9 bases are a match to TRBD2. V lost 0 bases and J lost 5; bases outside the gene matches: 5. Per the germline V gene, CDR1 is SGHDT and CDR2 is YYEEEE. This CDR3 region has 15 residues. The CDR3 nucleotides are TGTGCCAGCAGCTTGGGTCCTAGCGGGACTGAGACCCAGTACTTC. Its protein product is CASSLGPSGTETQYF.

This clonotype was counted ten times or more. The chain uses TRBV7-2 and TRBJ1-5, with unresolved D. Deletions cut 4 bases from V and 3 bases from J, with 4 bases between. Germline-derived CDR1 and CDR2 are SGHTA and FQGNSA. The CDR3 runs to 12 residues. The CDR3 region is CASSSYNQPQHF. The CDR3 DNA reads TGTGCCAGCAGCTCTTACAATCAGCCCCAGCATTTT.

This clonotype has just one count. The genes are TRBV27 and TRBJ2-7, with D perhaps matching TRBD1 or TRBD2 (7 bases each). The CDR3 is made up of 14 amino acids. Germline CDR1 reads MNHEY; CDR2 reads SMNVEV (reference sequence). Trimming took off 6 bases at V and 2 bases at J, with 14 bases between the two ends. The CDR3 sequence is CASRRGTVTYEQYF. CDR3 nucleotide sequence: TGTGCCAGCAGGCGGGGGACAGTAACCTACGAGCAGTACTTC.

The chain recombines TRBV11-1 with TRBJ2-2, with 13 bases lining up with TRBD2. Germline CDR1 is SGHAT and CDR2 is FQDESV (reference sequence). The J segment lost 8 bases and the V segment lost 6 bases, leaving 21 bases of the junction unmatched. The CDR3 is 20 amino acids. CDR3 bases: TGTGCCAGCAGGGAGACCCCGGGACTAGCGGGAATCGGTGTTTTGGGGGAGCTGTTTTTT. Residues: CASRETPGLAGIGVLGELFF.

This clonotype has just a few counts. The V and J genes are TRBV20-1 and TRBJ2-4; D not resolved. Trimming left V 6 bases short and J 8 bases short, with 11 bases between. Per germline, CDR1 DFQATT and CDR2 SNEGSKA (reference sequence). This CDR3 is 11 amino acids long. The CDR3 bases are TGCAGTGCCGCCCCAACGGACATTCAGTACTTC. Translating gives CSAAPTDIQYF.

This clonotype was recorded a few times. The rearrangement joins TRBV24-1 to TRBJ2-3, with 9 bases aligning to TRBD2. The germline V gene has CDR1 KGHDR and CDR2 SFDVKD. V lost 5 bases and J lost 5; bases outside the gene matches: 10. The CDR3 extends over 16 amino acids. The CDR3 nucleotides read TGTGCCACCAGTGCCGCTAGCGGGAAAGGAGAAGATACGCAGTATTTT. It is translated as CATSAASGKGEDTQYF.

There are a few counts of this clonotype. CDR3 in DNA: TGCGCCAGCAGCCAAGGGCCTCAGGGGCCCAGGGCTAGCGGGCATTTTGGTGGTGAGACCCAGTACTTC. This gives the protein CASSQGPQGPRASGHFGGETQYF. V gene TRBV4-1 combines with J gene TRBJ2-5, with TRBD2 matching 8 bases. Unmatched junction bases numbered 30, after V lost 1 base and J lost 5 bases. CDR3 length: 23 amino acids. Germline CDR1 reads MGHRA; CDR2 reads YSYEKL.

The chain combines TRBV19 with TRBJ2-3; D remains ambiguous. The CDR3 consists of 12 residues. Trimming stripped 3 bases from V and 6 bases from J, with 7 bases between. CDR1 and CDR2 from the germline V gene are LNHDA and SQIVND (reference sequence). CDR3 bases: TGTGCCAGTAGTATGTTCGATGATACGCAGTATTTT. This codes for CASSMFDDTQYF. Full variable domain (rest looked up from reference TRBV19 and TRBJ2-3): DGGITQSPKYLFRKEGQNVTLSCEQNLNHDAMYWYRQDPGQGLRLIYYSQIVNDFQKGDIAEGYSVSREKKESFPLTVTSAQKNPTAFYLCASSMFDDTQYFGPGTRLTVL.

In its sample, this clonotype was seen a few times. This chain links TRBV20-1 with TRBJ1-6; 12 bases agree with TRBD1. This CDR3 has 15 amino acids. From germline, CDR1 is DFQATT and CDR2 SNEGSKA (reference sequence). Trimming removed 2 bases from V and 9 bases from J; junction bases left unmatched: 5. The DNA of the CDR3 is TGCAGTGCTAGACAGGGACAGGGGGCGCTTTCACCCCTCCACTTT. Translating it yields CSARQGQGALSPLHF.

This clonotype was seen many times. V and J are TRBV7-6 and TRBJ2-3, with 9 bases matching TRBD2. V was pared by 4 bases and J by 3 bases, with 8 bases of the junction left unmatched. The CDR3 sequence is 16 residues long. Germline assignment: CDR1 SGHVS and CDR2 FNYEAQ. The CDR3 DNA reads TGTGCCAGCAGCTCGGCCATAGCGGGAGCGACAGATACGCAGTATTTT. Its translation is CASSSAIAGATDTQYF. Full variable domain (remainder filled in from reference TRBV7-6 and TRBJ2-3): GAGVSQSPRYKVTKRGQDVALRCDPISGHVSLYWYRQALGQGPEFLTYFNYEAQQDKSGLPNDRFSAERPEGSISTLTIQRTEQRDSAMYRCASSSAIAGATDTQYFGPGTRLTVL.

The chain joins TRBV29-1 to TRBJ2-7, with a tentative D call TRBD2 (5 bases). The CDR3 sequence is 12 residues long. Between the trimmed V and J ends, which lost 6 bases and 3 bases, there was a span of 12 bases. Per germline, CDR1 SQVTM and CDR2 ANQGSEA. The CDR3 protein is CSVRTAGYEQYF. The CDR3 DNA follows: TGCAGCGTGAGGACGGCGGGCTACGAGCAGTACTTC.

The rearrangement joins TRBV20-1 to TRBJ2-4, with TRBD2 identical over 15 bases. CDR3 length: 14 residues. The germline V gene encodes CDR1 DFQATT and CDR2 SNEGSKA (reference sequence). V lost 3 bases and J lost 15; bases outside the gene matches: 9. The CDR3 sequence: CSASSGTSGRSGYF. DNA for the CDR3: TGCAGTGCTAGTAGCGGGACTAGCGGGAGGAGCGGGTACTTC.